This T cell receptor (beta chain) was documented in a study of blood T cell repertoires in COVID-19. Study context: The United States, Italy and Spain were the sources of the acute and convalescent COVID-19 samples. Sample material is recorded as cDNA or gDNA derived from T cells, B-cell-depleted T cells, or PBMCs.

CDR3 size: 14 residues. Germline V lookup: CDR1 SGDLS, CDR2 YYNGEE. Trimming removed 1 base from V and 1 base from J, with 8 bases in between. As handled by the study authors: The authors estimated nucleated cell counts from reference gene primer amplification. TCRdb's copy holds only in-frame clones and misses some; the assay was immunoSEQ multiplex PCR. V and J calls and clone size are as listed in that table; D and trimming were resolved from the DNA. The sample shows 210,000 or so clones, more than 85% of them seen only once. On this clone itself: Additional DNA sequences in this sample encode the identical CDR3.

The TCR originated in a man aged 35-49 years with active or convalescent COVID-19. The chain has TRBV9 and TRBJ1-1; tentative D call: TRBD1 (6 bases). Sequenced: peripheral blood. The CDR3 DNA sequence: TGTGCCAGCAGCGTAACAGGGACGAACACTGAAGCTTTCTTT. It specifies CASSVTGTNTEAFF.